One T cell receptor (beta chain) is described in this entry. Its antigen is not yet known. No quality values exist for individual bases; no much larger clone is one base distant. This record comes from a study of blood T cells in healthy people across ages (dated by TCRdb to the mid-2010s). Regarding the research as a whole: In model experiments, template switching captured roughly one uniquely barcoded TCR beta cDNA molecule for every two T cells. Two additional independent replicas of 1 million unique cDNA reads from the same blood draw were analyzed for two donors (one aged 18 to 29 and one aged 80 or older). To avoid experimental bias, donors of different ages were distributed randomly across sequencing lanes. Age-related changes in TCR beta repertoire diversity were measured in the study by deep sequencing normalized with unique cDNA molecular identifiers. The donors were split into four age groups: young (average around 15 years), middle-aged (39), aged (62) and long-lived (roughly 86). Study-wide findings and limitations: As age increased, observed TCR beta diversity per million T cells dropped in a roughly linear way, and a significant reduction was already evident by age 40. The percentage of naive T cells measured by flow cytometry correlated strongly with observed TCR beta diversity. Estimates of total diversity from one million sequenced T cells were regarded as lower bounds and underestimates. Since profiling was done on bulk unsorted PBMCs, naive and antigen-experienced compartments could not be conclusively compared. Compared with the aged group, the long-lived group had more naive CD4+ T cells, fewer expanded clones and increased TCR diversity, suggesting age selection. Donor CMV infection status was unknown, potentially confounding age-related changes in expanded clonotypes.

Libraries came from 5' RACE. Sequencing relied on an Illumina HiSeq 2500. A second 7 to 11 cycle PCR used a sample-barcoded 5' primer and a J-beta primer mix. A template-switch 5' adaptor carrying 12 random nucleotides introduced a unique molecular identifier onto each TCR beta cDNA molecule. Each sample yielded at least 2.5 million CDR3-containing paired-end reads. First-strand cDNA synthesis was performed from all RNA using the Mint cDNA synthesis kit, with priming by a TRBC-specific oligonucleotide. After uracil-DNA glycosylase treatment, a first 18-cycle PCR used universal primers M1SS and BC2_uni_R on all cDNA. Regarding the original processing steps: Normalization of each sample was performed by random selection of 1 million high-quality reads, each carrying a distinct molecular identifier. Instead of being binned into consensus sequences, reads that shared molecular identifiers were thrown out. CDR3 identification, clonotype clustering and error correction used MiTCR with a Q25 quality threshold and the strictest error-elimination algorithm. A nonparametric unseen species model with Euler transformation was used to estimate a lower bound on total TCR beta diversity. TCRdb trimmed the raw reads at Q25, called clones with MiXCR and kept productive beta chains. Rows with a matching CDR3 protein are joined into one entry that keeps the most common DNA and genes. The V and J calls shown here were made by TCRdb, not taken from the authors' results. This sample gives 1.5 million to 1.8 million distinct CDR3 sequences in total; around 40% of them show up just once. The top ten clonotypes cover just over 4% of the sample.

Systemically healthy Caucasian individuals from Russia, 35 to 50 in total and aged about 6 to 100 years, were included as donors. Roughly 10 milliliters of peripheral blood were drawn from each donor into EDTA-treated Vacutainer tubes. Ficoll-Paque density-gradient centrifugation was used to isolate PBMCs, with at least 7 million per sample. Trizol reagent was used to extract total RNA from PBMCs, with at least 5 micrograms per sample. For every donor, flow cytometry on a PBMC aliquot measured the percentage of naive CD45RAhigh/CD27high T cells. The clonotype originates from a woman under 30 in good health. The sample was blood.

The CDR3 reads CSGGVSGRTGELFF. The nucleotides read TGCAGTGGAGGTGTGTCGGGGCGGACCGGGGAGCTGTTTTTT. The chain is encoded by TRBV20-1 joined to TRBJ2-2; the D region may be TRBD1 or TRBD2, each matching 5 bases equally. V is pared back by 7 bases and J by 5 bases, with 17 bases lying between the germline termini. The germline V gene (reference sequence) yields DFQATT for CDR1 and SNEGSKA for CDR2. From the cysteine up to the phenylalanine, the CDR3 has a length of 14 residues. This entry keeps only the CDR3 DNA: 42 bases, framed from base 1.